Each of the 31 T cell receptor beta chains below was sequenced from the same sample in a study of blood T cell repertoires in COVID-19. Using immunoSEQ multiplex PCR, the repertoire was profiled, and TCRdb retains in-frame clones only, with some absent. Here the sample spans 66,000 or so clones, about four fifths being singletons. The specimen sequenced was peripheral blood. The receptors were sampled from a human donor in a cohort sampled during active COVID-19.

This chain links TRBV10-3 with TRBJ1-4; D is possibly TRBD1 (5 bases). The V and J ends lost 0 bases and 7 bases respectively, with 12 bases between them. The CDR3 is 15 residues long. Germline lookup yields CDR1 ENHRY and CDR2 SYGVKD. The CDR3 protein is CAISESGGTGEKLFF. CDR3 bases: TGTGCCATCAGTGAGTCGGGGGGAACGGGTGAAAAACTGTTTTTT.

V usage is TRBV7-9 and J usage is TRBJ2-7; 8 nucleotides agree with TRBD1. CDR3 size: 15 residues. The V and J ends lost 5 bases and 0 bases, in that order; junction bases with no gene match: 6. Germline V gives CDR1 SEHNR, CDR2 FQNEAQ (reference sequence). The DNA of the CDR3 is TGTGCCAGCAGCCCTAGGACAGGGCCCTCCTACGAGCAGTACTTC. This translates into CASSPRTGPSYEQYF.

The DNA of the CDR3 is TGTGCCAGCTCACTCACAGGGGGTCGCAGCGGGAATAATGAGCAGTTCTTC. It yields the protein CASSLTGGRSGNNEQFF. V is TRBV18 and J is TRBJ2-1, with a weak D call TRBD1 (8 bases). The CDR3 contains 17 residues. V gave up 4 bases and J gave up 7 bases, with 23 bases separating them. The V gene's germline CDR1 is KGHSH and CDR2 LQKENI. Complete variable domain (other parts from reference TRBV18 and TRBJ2-1): NAGVMQNPRHLVRRRGQEARLRCSPMKGHSHVYWYRQLPEEGLKFMVYLQKENIIDESGMPKERFSAEFPKEGPSILRIQQVVRGDSAAYFCASSLTGGRSGNNEQFFGPGTRLTVL.

The J gene is TRBJ2-1, the V gene TRBV25-1, with 9 bases that match TRBD2. Germline-derived CDR1 and CDR2 are MGHDK and SYGVNS. Trimming removed 0 bases from V and 7 bases from J; junction bases left unmatched: 4. The CDR3 covers 15 residues. The CDR3 is CASSEYAGGPNEQFF. As DNA, the CDR3 is TGTGCCAGCAGTGAATATGCGGGAGGGCCTAATGAGCAGTTCTTC. Full variable domain (missing parts from reference TRBV25-1 and TRBJ2-1): EADIYQTPRYLVIGTGKKITLECSQTMGHDKMYWYQQDPGMELHLIHYSYGVNSTEKGDLSSESTVSRIRTEHFPLTLESARPSHTSQYLCASSEYAGGPNEQFFGPGTRLTVL.

The J gene is TRBJ1-1, the V gene TRBV28; weak D call: TRBD1 (5 bases). The germline gives CDR1 MDHEN, CDR2 SYDVKM. The CDR3 is 13 amino acids. The germline V and J ends were trimmed by 7 bases and 1 base, with 10 bases remaining between them. The CDR3 DNA sequence: TGTGCCAGCACAGCGACAGCGAACACTGAAGCTTTCTTT. It specifies CASTATANTEAFF.

The rearrangement joins TRBV28 to TRBJ1-2, with TRBD1 matching 9 bases. Germline lookup yields CDR1 MDHEN and CDR2 SYDVKM. The V gene end was trimmed by 1 base and the J gene end by 5 bases; junction bases not matched to a gene: 5. The CDR3 runs to 15 residues. CDR3 protein: CASSLLDRGSYGYTF. CDR3 DNA: TGTGCCAGCAGTTTATTAGACAGGGGGAGTTATGGCTACACCTTC.

The gene calls are TRBV28 and TRBJ2-7; TRBD1 agrees at 10 bases. Per the germline V gene, CDR1 is MDHEN and CDR2 is SYDVKM. The CDR3 has 17 residues. The V gene end was trimmed by 3 bases and the J gene end by 1 base; junction bases not matched to a gene: 9. CDR3: CASSFPGQGISSYEQYF. The CDR3 coding sequence is TGTGCCAGCAGTTTCCCGGGACAGGGGATTAGTTCCTACGAGCAGTACTTC. Variable domain in full (rest from reference TRBV28 and TRBJ2-7): DVKVTQSSRYLVKRTGEKVFLECVQDMDHENMFWYRQDPGLGLRLIYFSYDVKMKEKGDIPEGYSVSREKKERFSLILESASTNQTSMYLCASSFPGQGISSYEQYFGPGTRLTVT.

This rearrangement joins TRBV7-9 to TRBJ2-3; D perhaps matches TRBD2 (5 bases). The CDR3 has 14 residues. The germline gives CDR1 SEHNR, CDR2 FQNEAQ (reference sequence). V was cut by 4 bases and J by 0 bases, with 8 bases left in between. The CDR3 protein is CASSYGLSTDTQYF. The DNA for the CDR3 is TGTGCCAGCAGCTACGGACTGAGCACAGATACGCAGTATTTT.

V is TRBV21-1 and J is TRBJ2-3; TRBD1 is the table's D call and was not checked against the DNA. TRBV21-1 is tagged as a pseudogene. The CDR3 spans 15 residues. CDR3 in amino acids: CASGDRGLSTDTQYF. The CDR3 DNA follows: TGTGCCAGCGGTGACAGGGGGCTTAGCACAGATACGCAGTATTTT.

The chain joins TRBV6-1 to TRBJ2-3, with 9 bases matching TRBD2. The CDR3 sequence is 16 residues long. Germline V lookup: CDR1 MNHNS, CDR2 SASEGT. The V and J ends lost 3 bases and 4 bases, in that order; junction bases with no gene match: 8. CDR3 sequence (DNA): TGTGCCAGCAGTGAGCTAGCGGGACGGGTCGCAGATACGCAGTATTTT. Translating gives CASSELAGRVADTQYF.

The chain is built from TRBV5-5 and TRBJ1-1; 7 bases agree with TRBD1. This CDR3 is built from 13 residues. Per germline, CDR1 SGHKS and CDR2 YYEKEE (reference sequence). V lost 0 bases, J lost 10 bases, and 6 bases stayed unmatched. For the CDR3, the DNA is TGTGCCAGCAGCTTGGAACAGGGGTTCGGAGCTTTCTTT. Translation gives CASSLEQGFGAFF. The whole variable domain, remainder taken from reference TRBV5-5 and TRBJ1-1, is DAGVTQSPTHLIKTRGQQVTLRCSPISGHKSVSWYQQVLGQGPQFIFQYYEKEERGRGNFPDRFSARQFPNYSSELNVNALLLGDSALYLCASSLEQGFGAFFGQGTRLTVV.

The chain joins TRBV5-6 to TRBJ1-1, with 8 bases aligning to TRBD1. Per the germline V gene, CDR1 is SGHDT and CDR2 is YYEEEE. The V and J ends lost 4 bases and 0 bases, in that order; junction bases with no gene match: 8. The CDR3 runs to 16 residues. The CDR3 sequence: CASSADRGYMNTEAFF. CDR3 coding DNA: TGTGCCAGCAGCGCCGACAGGGGTTATATGAACACTGAAGCTTTCTTT.

The chain links TRBV7-9 to TRBJ1-4; maybe TRBD1 (6 bases). V shed 4 bases and J shed 6 bases, with 6 bases lying between them. Germline V lookup: CDR1 SEHNR, CDR2 FQNEAQ (reference sequence). There are 12 residues in the CDR3. For the CDR3, the DNA is TGTGCCAGCAGCTACAGGGATGAAAAACTGTTTTTT. Its translation: CASSYRDEKLFF.

V is TRBV2 and J is TRBJ2-5; the D gene is possibly TRBD2 (6 bases). Deletions cut 4 bases from V and 4 bases from J, with 7 bases between. This CDR3 has 12 amino acids. The V gene's germline CDR1 is SNHLY and CDR2 FYNNEI. The CDR3 DNA reads TGTGCCAGCAGTGTCGGGGGAGAGACCCAGTACTTC. Translated, it gives CASSVGGETQYF.

The chain couples TRBV10-1 to TRBJ1-5; the D gene is possibly TRBD1 (6 bases). V lost 7 bases, J lost 6 bases, and 19 bases lay in between. CDR1 WNHNN and CDR2 SYGVQD come from the germline V gene (reference sequence). This CDR3 has 15 amino acids. CDR3 coding DNA: TGCGCCAGCACGGATCACAGGGCTCATGGTCAGCCCCAGCATTTT. Amino acid sequence: CASTDHRAHGQPQHF.

V is TRBV6-1 and J is TRBJ1-1; D not certain. Trimming shortened V by 6 bases and J by 2 bases, and 7 bases separated the two germline ends. The germline V gene has CDR1 MNHNS and CDR2 SASEGT. CDR3 length: 12 residues. Written as DNA, the CDR3 is TGTGCCAGCAGGGCCCTTAACACTGAAGCTTTCTTT. It translates to CASRALNTEAFF.

About this clone itself: Mismatch with germline at one junction end may stem from a read error. The chain joins TRBV18 to TRBJ2-7; 9 nucleotides align to TRBD2. The length of the CDR3 is 15 residues. The germline gives CDR1 KGHSH, CDR2 LQKENI. Here the CDR3 DNA reads TGTGCCAGCTCCCCACCCGGCGGGAGGGCCGGGGAGCAGTACTTC. This translates into CASSPPGGRAGEQYF.

About this clone itself: Other DNA sequences in this sample translate to the same CDR3. V and J are TRBV7-2 and TRBJ2-7; D is perhaps TRBD2 (5 bases). The germline V gene encodes CDR1 SGHTA and CDR2 FQGNSA. The CDR3 is 14 residues long. V was cut by 1 base and J by 0 bases, with 7 bases left in between. CDR3 in DNA: TGTGCCAGCAGCTTAGGCGGAGGCTCCTACGAGCAGTACTTC. Its translation: CASSLGGGSYEQYF.

The chain carries TRBV19 and TRBJ1-5, with TRBD1 matching over 10 bases. Germline values: CDR1 LNHDA, CDR2 SQIVND (reference sequence). The CDR3 consists of 15 residues. The V gene end was trimmed by 6 bases and the J gene end by 3 bases; junction bases not matched to a gene: 5. The CDR3 region has the DNA TGTGCCAGTAGCGGGACAGGGGCGGACAATCAGCCCCAGCATTTT. Its translation: CASSGTGADNQPQHF.

The chain recombines TRBV6-6 with TRBJ1-6, with 7 bases aligning to TRBD1. Germline V gene sequence: CDR1 MNHNY, CDR2 SVGAGI (reference sequence). Trimming took 5 bases from V and 4 from J; bases not matched to a gene: 5. The CDR3 has 15 residues. CDR3 sequence: CASSPGTVYNSPLHF. CDR3 DNA sequence: TGTGCCAGCAGTCCAGGGACAGTTTATAATTCACCCCTCCACTTT.

This clone was seen only a few times. This sequence joins TRBV4-3 and TRBJ2-7, with no clear D. The CDR3 totals 14 residues. Trimming took off 0 bases at V and 3 bases at J, with 9 bases between the two ends. CDR1 and CDR2 (germline): LGHNA, YSLEER. The DNA of the CDR3 is TGCGCCAGCAGCCAAGACGCCGGGTTCTACGAGCAGTACTTC. Amino acids: CASSQDAGFYEQYF.

The chain links TRBV20-1 to TRBJ1-6, with 8 nucleotides matching TRBD1. Germline CDR1 reads DFQATT; CDR2 reads SNEGSKA (reference sequence). The CDR3 totals 15 residues. J was trimmed by 3 bases and V by 3 bases; bases with no gene match: 4. Here the CDR3 DNA reads TGCAGTGCTAGTGACAGGGGCGACTATAATTCACCCCTCCACTTT. Its protein is CSASDRGDYNSPLHF.

The chain uses TRBV28 and TRBJ1-3; 8 bases fit TRBD1. The length of the CDR3 is 17 residues. The trim removed 6 bases at V and 0 bases at J, leaving 10 bases unmatched. Germline-derived CDR1 and CDR2 are MDHEN and SYDVKM. The CDR3 here is CASRTHPGQVSGNTIYF. The CDR3 region has the DNA TGTGCCAGCAGAACGCATCCGGGACAGGTCTCTGGAAACACCATATATTTT.

The chain carries TRBV10-2 and TRBJ2-3, with 7 positions matching TRBD2. Germline assignment: CDR1 WSHSY and CDR2 SAAADI. There are 15 residues in the CDR3. J was trimmed by 0 bases and V by 6 bases; bases with no gene match: 6. The CDR3 protein is CASSPGGSSTDTQYF. The CDR3 DNA sequence: TGCGCCAGCAGCCCCGGGGGGTCTAGCACAGATACGCAGTATTTT.

The chain links TRBV20-1 to TRBJ2-5; possible D gene TRBD1, 8 bases. The germline V and J ends were trimmed by 3 bases and 5 bases, with 16 bases remaining between them. This CDR3 spans 14 amino acids. CDR1 and CDR2 (germline): DFQATT, SNEGSKA (reference sequence). This CDR3 is CSASRTGRGETQYF. The CDR3 DNA follows: TGCAGTGCTAGTAGGACAGGGCGGGGGGAGACCCAGTACTTC.

The CDR3 DNA reads as TGTGCCAGCAGCTTACACGCCGCTACGAACACCGGGGAGCTGTTTTTT. Protein: CASSLHAATNTGELFF. The rearrangement links TRBV7-2 to TRBJ2-2; D not certain. The CDR3 extends over 16 amino acids. Germline CDR1 and CDR2: SGHTA and FQGNSA. Trimming removed 2 bases at V and 0 bases at J, with 10 bases between.

The rearrangement joins TRBV21-1 to TRBJ2-1; the D call TRBD2 from the table was never checked on the DNA. TRBV21-1 corresponds to a pseudogene. The CDR3 contains 16 residues. This chain's CDR3 is CASSRASGRARYEQFF. The CDR3 DNA reads TGTGCCAGCAGCAGGGCTAGCGGGAGGGCCAGATATGAGCAGTTCTTC.

In DNA, the CDR3 is TGTGCCAGTAGTACCAGACACGGCTACGAGCAGTACTTC. It encodes CASSTRHGYEQYF. V gene TRBV19 combines with J gene TRBJ2-7; D gene unclear. CDR3 size: 13 residues. V lost 4 bases and J lost 3, with 10 bases in between. Germline V CDR1 and CDR2: LNHDA, SQIVND (reference sequence). Full variable domain (rest looked up from reference TRBV19 and TRBJ2-7): DGGITQSPKYLFRKEGQNVTLSCEQNLNHDAMYWYRQDPGQGLRLIYYSQIVNDFQKGDIAEGYSVSREKKESFPLTVTSAQKNPTAFYLCASSTRHGYEQYFGPGTRLTVT.

The chain carries TRBV28 and TRBJ2-3; tentative D call: TRBD2 (5 bases). V was shortened by 1 base and J by 1 base, with 12 bases between the two germline ends. Germline CDR1 is MDHEN and CDR2 is SYDVKM. The CDR3 consists of 16 residues. CDR3 coding DNA: TGTGCCAGCAGTTTATCCCGGCCCGGGGGCACAGATACGCAGTATTTT. Protein sequence: CASSLSRPGGTDTQYF.

The chain combines TRBV6-6 with TRBJ2-2; 7 bases map to TRBD2. The V gene end was trimmed by 6 bases and the J gene end by 6 bases; junction bases not matched to a gene: 4. The germline V gene encodes CDR1 MNHNY and CDR2 SVGAGI (reference sequence). This CDR3 contains 13 residues. The CDR3 DNA follows: TGTGCCAGCAGCCTGCGGGGGTCCGGGGAGCTGTTTTTT. This sequence encodes CASSLRGSGELFF.

The gene calls are TRBV5-1 and TRBJ2-1, with D possibly being TRBD1 (6 bases). Germline CDR1 SGHRS, CDR2 YFSETQ. The V and J ends lost 0 bases and 2 bases respectively, with 9 bases between them. The CDR3 spans 15 residues. The CDR3 loop reads CASSLETGPYNEQFF. The CDR3 coding sequence is TGCGCCAGCAGCTTGGAGACAGGACCCTACAATGAGCAGTTCTTC.